This record looks at one T cell receptor beta chain sequence and its context. Its antigen is not identified. The record originates from a study of shared clonotypes between healthy human individuals. The wider study: Donors consisted of a couple of women and a few men between 18 and 49. Findings and limits, study-wide: The expectation was that sequencing depth would affect clonotype sharing among donors. Clonotypes that were shared across a few donors made up roughly 5.2% of naive CD4 clonotypes.

After removal of 1 base from V and 3 bases from J, the junction contained 8 bases not matched to a gene. The CDR3 has 17 residues. CDR1 and CDR2 (germline): LNHDA, SQIVND (reference sequence). Per sorted-subset replicate PCR, input was 150 to 250 ng DNA, representing roughly 28,000 T cell genomes. TCRdb keeps only in-frame clones here, not all; method: immunoSEQ multiplex PCR. This sample has hundreds of thousands of clones, with 95% to 97% found just once. The source is a woman aged 30 to 39 in good health. The J gene is TRBJ1-5, the V gene TRBV19; 8 positions match TRBD1. What was sequenced was naive CD4+ T cells sorted from blood. Subset here: CD45RA+ positively selected. The DNA for the CDR3 is TGTGCCAGTAGTATAGGGACCGGGACAGGCTACAATCAGCCCCAGCATTTT. Its protein is CASSIGTGTGYNQPQHF.